These T cell receptor beta chains were read from a single sample in a study of naive and memory T cell subsets. TCRdb re-called the UMI-ligation and nested PCR reads through MiXCR, storing one row per CDR3 protein. The sample includes approximately 85,000 distinct CDR3 sequences, more than 6.5% seen only once; the top ten take around 1.6%. The sequencing input was central memory CD4+ T cells from blood. These receptors all come from a human donor in good health. Each CDR3 is given with its conserved first and last residue. Fields, in order: J gene, V gene, D gene, clone size, CDR3 protein, CDR3 DNA. The D gene is left open where the match is weak. Clone size appears in some rows only: once, few, many, or a class for an expanded clone.

j_gene: TRBJ1-4; v_gene: TRBV20-1; d_gene: TRBD1; abundance: many; CDR3aa: CSATGTGRSAGEKLFF; CDR3nt: TGCAGTGCAACCGGGACAGGGAGGTCAGCTGGTGAAAAACTGTTTTTT
j_gene: TRBJ2-7; v_gene: TRBV23-1; d_gene: TRBD1; abundance: few; CDR3aa: CASPGTGTHEQYF; CDR3nt: TGCGCCAGCCCGGGGACAGGGACCCACGAGCAGTACTTC
j_gene: TRBJ2-4; v_gene: TRBV20-1; d_gene: -; abundance: -; CDR3aa: CSVILTGARENIQYF; CDR3nt: TGCAGTGTCATTCTCACTGGGGCCCGGGAAAACATTCAGTACTTC
j_gene: TRBJ2-1; v_gene: TRBV7-2; d_gene: TRBD2; abundance: many; CDR3aa: CASSLVAGGPKGNEQFF; CDR3nt: TGTGCCAGCAGCTTAGTAGCGGGAGGGCCAAAGGGCAATGAGCAGTTCTTC
j_gene: TRBJ2-7; v_gene: TRBV12-3/TRBV12-4; d_gene: -; abundance: -; CDR3aa: CASSGGPLGYEQYF; CDR3nt: TGTGCCAGCAGTGGGGGGCCGCTAGGCTACGAGCAGTACTTC
j_gene: TRBJ2-1; v_gene: TRBV14; d_gene: -; abundance: many; CDR3aa: CASSQGLWGNEQFF; CDR3nt: TGTGCCAGCAGCCAAGGACTTTGGGGCAATGAGCAGTTCTTC
j_gene: TRBJ2-3; v_gene: TRBV20-1; d_gene: -; abundance: -; CDR3aa: CSAKQGAGTDTQYF; CDR3nt: TGCAGTGCTAAACAGGGAGCCGGCACAGATACGCAGTATTTT
j_gene: TRBJ1-1; v_gene: TRBV3-1; d_gene: TRBD1; abundance: many; CDR3aa: CASSQTTGAAFF; CDR3nt: TGTGCCAGCAGCCAGACGACAGGGGCAGCTTTCTTT
j_gene: TRBJ2-3; v_gene: TRBV7-2; d_gene: TRBD2; abundance: few; CDR3aa: CASSFGAGGPTDTQYF; CDR3nt: TGTGCCAGCAGCTTTGGAGCGGGAGGACCCACAGATACGCAGTATTTT
j_gene: TRBJ2-6; v_gene: TRBV19; d_gene: TRBD2; abundance: -; CDR3aa: CASSRRGLAGDSGANVLTF; CDR3nt: TGTGCCAGTAGTCGCAGGGGCCTAGCGGGAGATTCTGGGGCCAACGTCCTGACTTTC
j_gene: TRBJ2-6; v_gene: TRBV7-8; d_gene: TRBD1; abundance: few; CDR3aa: CASSSGTGGPGANVLTF; CDR3nt: TGTGCCAGCAGCTCCGGGACAGGGGGACCTGGGGCCAACGTCCTGACTTTC
j_gene: TRBJ2-5; v_gene: TRBV4-3; d_gene: -; abundance: many; CDR3aa: CASSQDGTSETQYF; CDR3nt: TGCGCCAGCAGCCAAGATGGCACTTCAGAGACCCAGTACTTC
j_gene: TRBJ2-7; v_gene: TRBV28; d_gene: TRBD1; abundance: few; CDR3aa: CASSPQTGGKSHEQYF; CDR3nt: TGTGCCAGCAGTCCGCAGACAGGGGGCAAGAGCCACGAGCAGTACTTC
j_gene: TRBJ2-3; v_gene: TRBV21-1; d_gene: -; abundance: many; CDR3aa: CASSNDRGHTQYF; CDR3nt: TGTGCCAGCAGCAACGACAGGGGACATACGCAGTATTTT
j_gene: TRBJ2-3; v_gene: TRBV9; d_gene: TRBD2; abundance: many; CDR3aa: CASSVGTSGSGTQYF; CDR3nt: TGTGCCAGCAGCGTGGGGACTAGCGGGAGTGGTACGCAGTATTTT
j_gene: TRBJ1-1; v_gene: TRBV18; d_gene: -; abundance: many; CDR3aa: CASSPRSVAYAEAFF; CDR3nt: TGTGCCAGCTCACCACGTTCTGTTGCTTACGCTGAAGCTTTCTTT
j_gene: TRBJ2-3; v_gene: TRBV7-9; d_gene: TRBD2; abundance: -; CDR3aa: CASSLRAASGTSTDTQYF; CDR3nt: TGTGCCAGCAGCTTAAGGGCTGCTAGCGGGACTAGCACAGATACGCAGTATTTT
j_gene: TRBJ2-3; v_gene: TRBV7-2; d_gene: TRBD1; abundance: -; CDR3aa: CASSRDSASTDTQYF; CDR3nt: TGTGCCAGCAGCCGGGACAGCGCTAGCACAGATACGCAGTATTTT
j_gene: TRBJ2-1; v_gene: TRBV7-9; d_gene: TRBD2; abundance: -; CDR3aa: CASSLGGTSSDEQFF; CDR3nt: TGTGCCAGCAGCTTAGGCGGGACTAGCTCAGATGAGCAGTTCTTC
j_gene: TRBJ2-3; v_gene: TRBV3-2; d_gene: -; abundance: many; CDR3aa: CASSRVGWLVTDTQYF; CDR3nt: TGTGCCAGCAGCCGAGTAGGGTGGTTGGTCACAGATACGCAGTATTTT
j_gene: TRBJ1-1; v_gene: TRBV6-2/TRBV6-3; d_gene: -; abundance: many; CDR3aa: CASRIDGGFTEAFF; CDR3nt: TGTGCCAGCAGGATTGACGGGGGGTTCACTGAAGCTTTCTTT
j_gene: TRBJ2-7; v_gene: TRBV11-2; d_gene: -; abundance: -; CDR3aa: CASSSGPASYEQYF; CDR3nt: TGTGCCAGCAGTTCCGGGCCAGCCTCCTACGAGCAGTACTTC
j_gene: TRBJ2-7; v_gene: TRBV18; d_gene: -; abundance: many; CDR3aa: CASSQGSEQYF; CDR3nt: TGTGCCAGCTCACAGGGTTCCGAGCAGTACTTC
j_gene: TRBJ1-6; v_gene: TRBV6-6; d_gene: TRBD1; abundance: many; CDR3aa: CASRMGQNNSPLHF; CDR3nt: TGTGCCAGCAGGATGGGACAGAATAATTCACCCCTCCACTTT
j_gene: TRBJ2-4; v_gene: TRBV19; d_gene: -; abundance: -; CDR3aa: CASSGLPGATKNIQYF; CDR3nt: TGTGCCAGTAGCGGATTACCCGGGGCGACAAAAAACATTCAGTACTTC
j_gene: TRBJ1-2; v_gene: TRBV7-9; d_gene: TRBD1; abundance: many; CDR3aa: CASSSETGNYGYTF; CDR3nt: TGTGCCAGCAGCTCCGAGACAGGGAACTATGGCTACACCTTC
j_gene: TRBJ2-1; v_gene: TRBV3-1; d_gene: -; abundance: -; CDR3aa: CASSQGHGPGKLKNEQFF; CDR3nt: TGTGCCAGCAGCCAAGGCCACGGACCGGGAAAACTGAAGAATGAGCAGTTCTTC
j_gene: TRBJ2-1; v_gene: TRBV2; d_gene: TRBD2; abundance: many; CDR3aa: CASRGTSGRNEQFF; CDR3nt: TGTGCCAGCAGGGGGACTAGCGGGCGCAATGAGCAGTTCTTC
j_gene: TRBJ1-2; v_gene: TRBV7-2; d_gene: -; abundance: medium-sized; CDR3aa: CASSAGPGKDYGYTF; CDR3nt: TGTGCCAGCAGCGCGGGCCCGGGCAAGGACTATGGCTACACCTTC
j_gene: TRBJ1-6; v_gene: TRBV5-4; d_gene: -; abundance: few; CDR3aa: CASSLWGSNSPLHF; CDR3nt: TGTGCCAGCAGCTTGTGGGGGAGTAATTCACCCCTCCACTTT
j_gene: TRBJ2-6; v_gene: TRBV5-6; d_gene: -; abundance: many; CDR3aa: CASRDSRMGSGANVLTF; CDR3nt: TGTGCCAGCAGAGATTCCAGGATGGGCTCTGGGGCCAACGTCCTGACTTTC
j_gene: TRBJ1-1; v_gene: TRBV30; d_gene: TRBD1; abundance: many; CDR3aa: CAWFLQGNQGEASF; CDR3nt: TGTGCCTGGTTTCTACAGGGGAACCAGGGTGAAGCTTCCTTT
j_gene: TRBJ1-4; v_gene: TRBV3-1; d_gene: -; abundance: many; CDR3aa: CASSQHAAGRSEKLFF; CDR3nt: TGTGCCAGCAGCCAACATGCGGCGGGGCGATCTGAAAAACTGTTTTTT
j_gene: TRBJ1-2; v_gene: TRBV18; d_gene: -; abundance: few; CDR3aa: CASSQNWDRETYGYTF; CDR3nt: TGTGCCAGCTCACAAAATTGGGACCGAGAAACCTATGGCTACACCTTC
j_gene: TRBJ1-5; v_gene: TRBV20-1; d_gene: -; abundance: many; CDR3aa: CSAFSPSTHQPQHF; CDR3nt: TGCAGTGCTTTCAGTCCGAGCACCCATCAGCCCCAGCATTTT
j_gene: TRBJ2-1; v_gene: TRBV4-3; d_gene: TRBD2; abundance: many; CDR3aa: CASSQTAGTSYNEQFF; CDR3nt: TGCGCCAGCAGCCAAACCGCCGGGACTAGCTACAATGAGCAGTTCTTC
j_gene: TRBJ1-6; v_gene: TRBV12-3/TRBV12-4; d_gene: -; abundance: many; CDR3aa: CASSLLAVSYSPLHF; CDR3nt: TGTGCCAGCAGTTTATTGGCAGTCTCTTATTCACCCCTCCACTTT
j_gene: TRBJ2-1; v_gene: TRBV12-3/TRBV12-4; d_gene: -; abundance: few; CDR3aa: CASLLEGTNAYNEQFF; CDR3nt: TGTGCCAGCCTCCTCGAAGGGACAAATGCCTACAATGAGCAGTTCTTC
j_gene: TRBJ1-2; v_gene: TRBV28; d_gene: -; abundance: many; CDR3aa: CASSFRGATGYTF; CDR3nt: TGTGCCAGCAGTTTCCGGGGGGCGACTGGCTACACCTTC
j_gene: TRBJ2-4; v_gene: TRBV2; d_gene: -; abundance: few; CDR3aa: CASSEDRGAKNIQYF; CDR3nt: TGTGCCAGCAGTGAAGATAGGGGAGCCAAAAACATTCAGTACTTC
j_gene: TRBJ1-1; v_gene: TRBV29-1; d_gene: -; abundance: many; CDR3aa: CSVKTVMNTEAFF; CDR3nt: TGCAGCGTGAAGACAGTAATGAACACTGAAGCTTTCTTT
j_gene: TRBJ2-3; v_gene: TRBV2; d_gene: -; abundance: many; CDR3aa: CASSEVSGAYSTDTQYF; CDR3nt: TGTGCCAGCAGTGAAGTAAGCGGAGCGTATAGCACAGATACGCAGTATTTT
j_gene: TRBJ1-6; v_gene: TRBV6-2/TRBV6-3; d_gene: -; abundance: many; CDR3aa: CASSPPDRGNSPLHF; CDR3nt: TGTGCCAGCAGTCCCCCGGACCGGGGGAATTCACCCCTCCACTTT
j_gene: TRBJ2-5; v_gene: TRBV12-3/TRBV12-4; d_gene: -; abundance: many; CDR3aa: CASSQIQGRDGTQYF; CDR3nt: TGTGCCAGCAGCCAAATCCAGGGAAGGGATGGGACCCAGTACTTC
j_gene: TRBJ2-1; v_gene: TRBV3-1; d_gene: -; abundance: many; CDR3aa: CASSQRKGGEQFF; CDR3nt: TGTGCCAGCAGCCAACGCAAGGGGGGAGAGCAGTTCTTC
j_gene: TRBJ1-6; v_gene: TRBV20-1; d_gene: -; abundance: -; CDR3aa: CSARELGDPYNSPLHF; CDR3nt: TGCAGTGCTAGAGAGCTCGGGGATCCCTATAATTCACCCCTCCACTTT
j_gene: TRBJ1-3; v_gene: TRBV11-2; d_gene: -; abundance: -; CDR3aa: CASSLVASYSGNTIYF; CDR3nt: TGTGCCAGCAGCTTAGTGGCCAGCTACTCTGGAAACACCATATATTTT
j_gene: TRBJ2-4; v_gene: TRBV6-2/TRBV6-3; d_gene: -; abundance: few; CDR3aa: CASSPNSVRNIQYF; CDR3nt: TGTGCCAGCAGCCCCAACAGTGTCAGAAACATTCAGTACTTC
j_gene: TRBJ2-2; v_gene: TRBV12-3/TRBV12-4; d_gene: -; abundance: many; CDR3aa: CASTDDGVTGELFF; CDR3nt: TGTGCCAGCACTGACGACGGTGTCACCGGGGAGCTGTTTTTT
j_gene: TRBJ1-4; v_gene: TRBV7-2; d_gene: -; abundance: few; CDR3aa: CASSLVAGPEKLFF; CDR3nt: TGTGCCAGCAGCTTAGTCGCGGGGCCCGAAAAACTGTTTTTT
j_gene: TRBJ2-5; v_gene: TRBV7-2; d_gene: TRBD2; abundance: -; CDR3aa: CASSRRTSGTETQYF; CDR3nt: TGTGCCAGCAGCCGCAGGACTAGCGGGACAGAGACCCAGTACTTC
j_gene: TRBJ1-1; v_gene: TRBV4-1; d_gene: TRBD1; abundance: few; CDR3aa: CASSRGQLRMNTEAFF; CDR3nt: TGCGCCAGCAGCCGGGGACAGCTCAGAATGAACACTGAAGCTTTCTTT
j_gene: TRBJ1-1; v_gene: TRBV2; d_gene: TRBD1; abundance: -; CDR3aa: CASSLDRRMNTEAFF; CDR3nt: TGTGCCAGCAGCCTGGACAGGAGAATGAACACTGAAGCTTTCTTT
j_gene: TRBJ1-1; v_gene: TRBV19; d_gene: -; abundance: many; CDR3aa: CASSIRGQKAFF; CDR3nt: TGTGCCAGTAGTATTCGGGGGCAGAAGGCTTTCTTT
j_gene: TRBJ1-6; v_gene: TRBV20-1; d_gene: -; abundance: many; CDR3aa: CSAASHSTQSSYNSPLHF; CDR3nt: TGCAGTGCTGCATCGCACTCCACTCAGAGCTCCTATAATTCACCCCTCCACTTT
j_gene: TRBJ1-4; v_gene: TRBV7-6; d_gene: -; abundance: many; CDR3aa: CASSPMGGRTNEKLFF; CDR3nt: TGTGCCAGCAGCCCCATGGGGGGAAGGACTAATGAAAAACTGTTTTTT
j_gene: TRBJ2-6; v_gene: TRBV9; d_gene: TRBD2; abundance: -; CDR3aa: CASSVGNGLAGGPKGGANVLTF; CDR3nt: TGTGCCAGCAGCGTTGGAAACGGACTAGCGGGAGGGCCTAAAGGTGGGGCCAACGTCCTGACTTTC
j_gene: TRBJ1-4; v_gene: TRBV6-2/TRBV6-3; d_gene: -; abundance: -; CDR3aa: CASSLSTVSEKLFF; CDR3nt: TGTGCCAGCAGCTTGAGTACAGTCAGCGAAAAACTGTTTTTT
j_gene: TRBJ1-1; v_gene: TRBV6-2/TRBV6-3; d_gene: -; abundance: few; CDR3aa: CASNTDSYTEAFF; CDR3nt: TGTGCCAGTAATACCGACAGTTACACTGAAGCTTTCTTT
j_gene: TRBJ1-2; v_gene: TRBV12-3/TRBV12-4; d_gene: TRBD1; abundance: few; CDR3aa: CASSPRTGGYTF; CDR3nt: TGTGCCAGCAGTCCCCGGACAGGTGGCTACACCTTC